The following is a TCR beta chain sequence with its context. Its cognate antigen is unknown. Pooling was applied to second doses at about 4 or about 12 weeks. The data derive from a study of T cell responses to AZD1222 COVID-19 vaccine. Study results and caveats: In a largely white British group with more females than males, clonal diversity was possibly underestimated. Regions 160-218 and 743-854 held dominance among vaccine-associated CD4 TCRs, which spanned spike. Two doses of AZD1222 preceded a rise in Spike-specific TCR breadth and depth.

Profiled with immunoSEQ multiplex PCR; TCRdb holds only in-frame clones, not every one. The table lists about 160,000 clones, 88% of them singletons. With 0 bases removed from V and 2 bases from J, the gap between germline ends came to 7 bases. The CDR3 is made up of 14 amino acids. Germline V CDR1 and CDR2: SGHRS, YFSETQ. This chain joins TRBV5-1 and TRBJ2-3; no definite D call. The TCR originated in an adult who received the AZD1222 COVID-19 vaccine. The material was peripheral blood, obtained 28 days after the second AZD1222 dose. The CDR3, as DNA: TGCGCCAGCAGCTTGGAGGGCCTCACAGATACGCAGTATTTT. It yields the protein CASSLEGLTDTQYF.